The 28 T cell receptor beta chains below all came from one sample that was sequenced in a study of cytomegalovirus exposure and HLA in healthy donors (TCRdb year 2017). Library preparation employed the immunoSEQ multiplex PCR assay. The multiplex PCR relied on a mix of 60 forward primers for TCR Vbeta segments and 13 reverse primers for TCR Jbeta segments. In its TCRdb copy, this immuneACCESS table keeps in-frame sequences only and misses some clones. Where compared with another copy, unresolved V genes explain less than half of these, and the others have no known cause. This sample has roughly 190,000 clones in its table, and 62% of those were observed once. Clones ranked in the top ten supply around 3% of the sample. Input material: PBMCs. The receptors were sampled from a man aged 40-55 years in good health and CMV-seronegative.

Here the CDR3 reads CATSRGYSGDTEAFF. The CDR3, as DNA: TGTGCCACCAGCAGAGGTTACAGCGGGGACACTGAAGCTTTCTTT. V gene TRBV15 combines with J gene TRBJ1-1; D ambiguous. The CDR3 contains 15 residues. With 1 base removed from V and 3 bases from J, the gap between germline ends came to 12 bases. Germline-derived CDR1 and CDR2 are LNHNV and YYDKDF (reference sequence).

This clone turned up a few times. This sequence joins TRBV10-3 and TRBJ2-3, with 15 bases matching TRBD2. The junction had 7 bases not matched to a gene; V was cut back by 6 bases and J by 0 bases. This CDR3 is built from 18 residues. Germline V CDR1 and CDR2: ENHRY, SYGVKD. CDR3 protein: CAIRGTSGRTSSTDTQYF. The CDR3 coding sequence is TGTGCCATCAGGGGGACTAGCGGGAGGACTTCTAGCACAGATACGCAGTATTTT.

As concerns this clone: The junction shows a germline mismatch at one end, possibly a read error. Other DNA sequences within the sample encode an identical CDR3. This rearrangement joins TRBV11-3 to TRBJ2-2, with D tentatively TRBD1 (5 bases). The CDR3 runs to 16 residues. From germline, CDR1 is SGHNT and CDR2 YENEEA. The CDR3 coding sequence is TGTGCCAGCAGCTTGCAGGGCCTGGGGAACACAGGGGAGCTGTTTTTT. This translates into CASSLQGLGNTGELFF.

Points on this clone: The conserved phenylalanine or tryptophan is not found at the CDR3 terminus, so this likely reflects a read error. The chain joins TRBV4-1 to TRBJ2-7; D is ambiguous. The CDR3 sequence is 13 residues long. The germline CDR1 and CDR2 sequences are MGHRA and YSYEKL. V was cut by 2 bases and J by 2 bases, with 7 bases left in between. CDR3 bases: TGCGCCAGCAGCCAATTAGCAGCCTACGAGCAGTACCTC. The encoded protein is CASSQLAAYEQYL.

The chain combines TRBV21-1 with TRBJ1-5; the table's D call of TRBD1 was not tested on the DNA. TRBV21-1 counts as a pseudogene. The CDR3 has 14 amino acids. The chain's CDR3 is CASSTDRGDQPQHF. DNA for the CDR3: TGTGCCAGCAGCACTGACAGGGGGGATCAGCCCCAGCATTTT.

The chain recombines TRBV5-6 with TRBJ2-3; D is ambiguous. Trimming removed 4 bases at V and 1 base at J, with 13 bases between. Germline values: CDR1 SGHDT, CDR2 YYEEEE. The CDR3 loop spans 15 amino acids. The CDR3 protein is CASSRTVAGTDTQYF. The DNA of the CDR3 is TGTGCCAGCAGCCGTACTGTTGCGGGCACAGATACGCAGTATTTT. Full variable domain (outside the CDR3, taken from reference TRBV5-6 and TRBJ2-3): DAGVTQSPTHLIKTRGQQVTLRCSPKSGHDTVSWYQQALGQGPQFIFQYYEEEERQRGNFPDRFSGHQFPNYSSELNVNALLLGDSALYLCASSRTVAGTDTQYFGPGTRLTVL.

V and J are TRBV5-1 and TRBJ1-1, with D possibly matching TRBD1 (5 bases). This CDR3 region has 16 residues. V was shortened by 3 bases and J by 0 bases, with 15 bases between the two germline ends. Germline CDR1 and CDR2: SGHRS and YFSETQ. As DNA, the CDR3 is TGCGCCAGCAGCTGGGTTGGGGGGGAACTGAACACTGAAGCTTTCTTT. This translates into CASSWVGGELNTEAFF.

The chain employs TRBV18 and TRBJ2-3; 10 bases fit TRBD2. The junction had 7 bases not matched to a gene; V was cut back by 3 bases and J by 4 bases. CDR3 size: 16 residues. In germline, CDR1 is KGHSH, CDR2 LQKENI. The CDR3 region has the DNA TGTGCCAGCTCACCGGGGCTAGCGGGAGCCGCAGATACGCAGTATTTT. Protein: CASSPGLAGAADTQYF.

This clone was counted a few times. J is TRBJ1-5 and V is TRBV19; tentative D call: TRBD1 (5 bases). Germline CDR1 reads LNHDA; CDR2 reads SQIVND (reference sequence). The V end lost 3 bases, the J end lost 9 bases, and 9 bases lay between the germline ends. The CDR3 sequence is 12 residues long. CDR3 region: CASSIHTGPQHF. CDR3 nucleotides: TGTGCCAGTAGTATTCACACAGGGCCCCAGCATTTT.

This clone was seen more than once but under ten times. The V gene is TRBV29-1, the J gene TRBJ2-5, with TRBD2 matching over 8 bases. This CDR3 is built from 13 residues. In germline, CDR1 is SQVTM, CDR2 ANQGSEA. The CDR3 spells CTFVGGDQETQYF. Written as DNA, the CDR3 is TGCACCTTCGTCGGGGGGGACCAAGAGACCCAGTACTTC.

CDR3 nucleotide sequence: TGTGCCAGCAGTTATTCCGCGGGACTAGCGATTGATGAGCAGTTCTTC. This codes for CASSYSAGLAIDEQFF. J is TRBJ2-1 and V is TRBV6-5; 10 nucleotides agree with TRBD2. The CDR3 runs 16 residues. The germline V gene has CDR1 MNHEY and CDR2 SVGAGI. The junction had 10 bases not matched to a gene; V was cut back by 3 bases and J by 8 bases.

This chain connects TRBV6-5 to TRBJ1-1; maybe TRBD1 (5 bases). Trimming stripped 6 bases from V and 2 bases from J, with 10 bases between. Germline loops: CDR1 MNHEY, CDR2 SVGAGI. The CDR3 is made up of 13 amino acids. The CDR3 region has the DNA TGTGCCAGCAGCCCGACAGCTAACACTGAAGCTTTCTTT. Amino acid sequence: CASSPTANTEAFF.

In this sample, this clone turned up a few times. The J gene is TRBJ2-7, the V gene TRBV29-1, with TRBD2 matching over 7 bases. Germline lookup yields CDR1 SQVTM and CDR2 ANQGSEA. J lost 4 bases, V lost 7 bases, and 4 bases had no gene match. The CDR3 is 11 amino acids. CDR3 DNA: TGCAGCGCCGAGCGGGGATACGAGCAGTACTTC. Its translation is CSAERGYEQYF.

This chain joins TRBV5-1 and TRBJ2-5, with 11 bases lining up with TRBD1. Germline values: CDR1 SGHRS, CDR2 YFSETQ. V shed 3 bases and J 5 bases; nucleotides not matched to a gene: 6. The CDR3 has 15 amino acids. CDR3 coding DNA: TGCGCCAGCAGCTACGTGGACAGGGGGCTTGAGACCCAGTACTTC. It is translated as CASSYVDRGLETQYF.

There are a few counts of this clone. The genes are TRBV7-2 and TRBJ2-3; 8 nucleotides align to TRBD2. Trimming took 7 bases from V and 0 from J; bases not matched to a gene: 0. The germline gives CDR1 SGHTA, CDR2 FQGNSA. This CDR3 spans 13 amino acids. The CDR3 DNA reads TGTGCCAGCAAGCGGGAGAGCACAGATACGCAGTATTTT. Its translation: CASKRESTDTQYF. The full variable domain, completed using reference TRBV7-2 and TRBJ2-3, is GAGVSQSPSNKVTEKGKDVELRCDPISGHTALYWYRQSLGQGLEFLIYFQGNSAPDKSGLPSDRFSAERTGGSVSTLTIQRTQQEDSAVYLCASKRESTDTQYFGPGTRLTVL.

V usage is TRBV13 and J usage is TRBJ2-1, with D tentatively TRBD1 (5 bases). Germline assignment: CDR1 PRHDT and CDR2 FYEKMQ (reference sequence). With 1 base removed from V and 5 bases from J, the gap between germline ends came to 9 bases. CDR3 length: 14 residues. This CDR3 is CASSLAQGNNEQFF. The CDR3 DNA is TGTGCCAGCAGCTTAGCCCAGGGAAACAATGAGCAGTTCTTC.

The sample holds one count of this clone. The gene calls are TRBV15 and TRBJ2-3; the D is unclear. The ends were cut back, 3 bases at V and 0 bases at J, with 7 bases in the middle. From germline, CDR1 is LNHNV and CDR2 YYDKDF (reference sequence). This CDR3 has 14 amino acids. The CDR3 nucleotides are TGTGCCACCAGCAGCTCTGCGAGCACAGATACGCAGTATTTT. Residues: CATSSSASTDTQYF.

This clone has just a few counts. The chain employs TRBV6-5 and TRBJ1-6; no definite D call. Deletions cut 6 bases from V and 9 bases from J, with 12 bases between. CDR3 length: 13 residues. The V gene's germline CDR1 is MNHEY and CDR2 SVGAGI. CDR3 bases: TGTGCCAGCAGGCTAGACTTATCTTCACCCCTCCACTTT. This encodes CASRLDLSSPLHF.

On this clone: A read error may account for a junction end that differs from germline. V gene TRBV27 combines with J gene TRBJ2-2; 9 bases agree with TRBD2. The CDR3 has 12 amino acids. Germline lookup yields CDR1 MNHEY and CDR2 SMNVEV (reference sequence). This CDR3 is CASSLAGGELFF. CDR3 DNA sequence: TGTGCCAGCAGTTTAGCGGGAGGGGAGTTGTTTTTT.

J is TRBJ2-7 and V is TRBV7-3; D unclear. Germline CDR1 SGHTA, CDR2 FQGTGA. The CDR3 consists of 13 residues. The V and J ends lost 2 bases and 5 bases respectively, with 10 bases between them. The CDR3 spells CASSLSTSNEQYF. The CDR3, as DNA: TGTGCCAGCAGCTTATCCACTTCTAACGAGCAGTACTTC.

The chain is built from TRBV19 and TRBJ1-1; D unclear. Germline V gene lookup returns CDR1 LNHDA and CDR2 SQIVND (reference sequence). V shed 5 bases and J shed 3 bases, with 13 bases lying between them. The CDR3 is 14 amino acids. The CDR3 DNA is TGTGCCAGTAGTCCTATGACGGGATACACTGAAGCTTTCTTT. It specifies CASSPMTGYTEAFF.

The rearrangement joins TRBV18 to TRBJ1-1; D gene ambiguous. V dropped 0 bases and J dropped 0 bases, with 5 bases sitting between them. The CDR3 spans 14 residues. Germline-derived CDR1 and CDR2 are KGHSH and LQKENI. CDR3 nucleotides: TGTGCCAGCTCACCACCGAGCTTGAACACTGAAGCTTTCTTT. It codes for CASSPPSLNTEAFF.

V and J are TRBV5-5 and TRBJ1-1, with 7 bases aligning to TRBD1. J lost 0 bases, V lost 3 bases, and 2 bases had no gene match. The length of the CDR3 is 14 residues. Germline V gene data show CDR1 as SGHKS and CDR2 as YYEKEE (reference sequence). The CDR3 DNA sequence: TGTGCCAGCAGCTCGACAGGGCTGAACACTGAAGCTTTCTTT. Protein sequence: CASSSTGLNTEAFF. Drawing the rest from reference TRBV5-5 and TRBJ1-1, the complete variable domain is DAGVTQSPTHLIKTRGQQVTLRCSPISGHKSVSWYQQVLGQGPQFIFQYYEKEERGRGNFPDRFSARQFPNYSSELNVNALLLGDSALYLCASSSTGLNTEAFFGQGTRLTVV.

This clone has more than one count but fewer than ten. The chain uses TRBV28 and TRBJ1-2, with a weak D call TRBD1 (6 bases). V was clipped by 4 bases and J by 2 bases, with 11 bases between them. The V gene's germline CDR1 is MDHEN and CDR2 SYDVKM. The CDR3 is made up of 14 amino acids. CDR3 region: CASSSQGYNYGYTF. CDR3 nucleotide sequence: TGTGCCAGCAGTTCCCAGGGGTACAACTATGGCTACACCTTC.

This clone was recorded a few times. The chain carries TRBV11-2 and TRBJ1-2; 8 nucleotides match TRBD1. The CDR3 extends over 15 amino acids. J lost 0 bases, V lost 5 bases, and 5 bases had no gene match. Germline values: CDR1 SGHAT, CDR2 FQNNGV. The CDR3 loop reads CASSPTGGANYGYTF. The CDR3 DNA sequence: TGTGCCAGCAGCCCTACAGGGGGAGCTAACTATGGCTACACCTTC.

V is TRBV28 and J is TRBJ1-1; possible D gene TRBD1, 6 bases. V was pared by 3 bases and J by 8 bases, with 10 bases between. CDR1 is MDHEN and CDR2 is SYDVKM in the germline V gene. The CDR3 is 12 residues long. Written as DNA, the CDR3 is TGTGCCAGCAGTTTCGTCGGGACAGAAGCTTTCTTT. Translated, it gives CASSFVGTEAFF.

This clone appeared a few times. V and J are TRBV19 and TRBJ2-1; 9 bases line up with TRBD1. Germline loops: CDR1 LNHDA, CDR2 SQIVND (reference sequence). The ends lost 6 bases at V and 7 bases at J; junction bases unmatched: 13. This CDR3 has 16 amino acids. CDR3 residues: CASRNSRDRVQNEQFF. The CDR3, as DNA: TGTGCCAGTAGAAATTCCCGGGACAGGGTGCAGAATGAGCAGTTCTTC.

CDR3: CASEALVRTGELFF. The CDR3 nucleotides read TGTGCCAGCGAGGCGCTAGTTCGAACCGGGGAGCTGTTTTTT. The chain has TRBV6-1 and TRBJ2-2; D remains unclear. Per germline, CDR1 MNHNS and CDR2 SASEGT. CDR3 length: 14 residues. V was shortened by 8 bases and J by 5 bases, with 15 bases between the two germline ends.